These 10 T cell receptor beta chains originate from one sample sequenced in a study of human T cells and chemical hapten exposure. The time point denotes: pre-sensitization, week 0. Treatment reported: therapeutic diphenylcyclopropenone sensitization with weekly scalp DPC. Using its own MiXCR run on the RACE reads, TCRdb lists one record per CDR3 protein. The table lists some 38,000 distinct CDR3 sequences, about 7.6% of them singletons, with about 1.2% in the top ten. The sample here was whole blood, taken in connection with sensitization to the hapten diphenylcyclopropenone (DPC). Every receptor here comes from a woman aged 50 to 60 with alopecia areata. Some clones in this sample may be carry-over from other donors' samples.

The J gene is TRBJ2-5, the V gene TRBV5-4, with D maybe TRBD1 (7 bases). This CDR3 spans 13 amino acids. The germline V gene encodes CDR1 SGHNT and CDR2 YYREEE (reference sequence). CDR3 coding DNA: TGTGCAACGAAGGAGGGGGCCTCAGAGACCCAGTACTTC. It yields the protein CATKEGASETQYF.

There are many counts of this clonotype. The chain joins TRBV10-3 to TRBJ1-1; D is undetermined. The CDR3 sequence is 14 residues long. Trimming removed 3 bases at V and 2 bases at J, with 10 bases between. Germline CDR1 and CDR2: ENHRY and SYGVKD. CDR3 loop: CAISETEENTEAFF. For the CDR3, the DNA is TGTGCCATCAGTGAAACCGAGGAAAACACTGAAGCTTTCTTT.

This clonotype was observed many times. The chain recombines TRBV2 with TRBJ2-5; 7 bases are shared with TRBD2. With 10 bases clipped from V and 5 bases from J, the junction kept 10 bases outside the gene matches. The CDR3 totals 13 residues. Germline V gives CDR1 SNHLY, CDR2 FYNNEI. CDR3 DNA: TGTGCCACTTCTGGGGGGGAGGTGGAGACCCAGTACTTC. Its translation: CATSGGEVETQYF.

This clonotype occurred many times. The rearrangement joins TRBV10-2 to TRBJ2-5, with unresolved D. Trimming took 0 bases from V and 1 from J, leaving 6 bases between them. From germline, CDR1 is WSHSY and CDR2 SAAADI. The CDR3 is made up of 14 amino acids. This CDR3 is CASSESGSQETQYF. The CDR3 DNA is TGCGCCAGCAGTGAGTCGGGCAGCCAAGAGACCCAGTACTTC.

This clonotype was seen repeatedly, ten times or more. This rearrangement joins TRBV28 to TRBJ2-7; D gene unclear. V lost 8 bases, J lost 7 bases, and 18 bases lay in between. Germline assignment: CDR1 MDHEN and CDR2 SYDVKM. This CDR3 is 13 amino acids long. The CDR3 sequence is CASGTRVPREQYF. The CDR3 DNA follows: TGTGCCAGCGGAACTCGGGTCCCAAGGGAGCAGTACTTC. Full variable domain (remainder filled in from reference TRBV28 and TRBJ2-7): DVKVTQSSRYLVKRTGEKVFLECVQDMDHENMFWYRQDPGLGLRLIYFSYDVKMKEKGDIPEGYSVSREKKERFSLILESASTNQTSMYLCASGTRVPREQYFGPGTRLTVT.

The chain joins TRBV6-1 to TRBJ2-3; D may be TRBD2 (6 bases). This CDR3 has 14 amino acids. Germline V CDR1 and CDR2: MNHNS, SASEGT. Trimming removed 6 bases from V and 2 bases from J, with 12 bases in between. CDR3 nucleotides: TGTGCCAGCAGCCCCGGGACTGACACAGATACGCAGTATTTT. Its translation: CASSPGTDTDTQYF.

The rearrangement joins TRBV11-3 to TRBJ1-1; TRBD1 is a possible D gene (5 bases). The CDR3 is made up of 14 amino acids. V lost 5 bases and J lost 6, with 16 bases in between. Germline V lookup: CDR1 SGHNT, CDR2 YENEEA. Written as DNA, the CDR3 is TGTGCCAGCAGCCGACACCGGGGCCGCCCTGAAGCTTTCTTT. It encodes CASSRHRGRPEAFF. Variable domain in full (rest from reference TRBV11-3 and TRBJ1-1): EAGVVQSPRYKIIEKKQPVAFWCNPISGHNTLYWYLQNLGQGPELLIRYENEEAVDDSQLPKDRFSAERLKGVDSTLKIQPAELGDSAVYLCASSRHRGRPEAFFGQGTRLTVV.

This clonotype was observed at least ten times. This chain uses TRBV29-1 with TRBJ1-4; 7 positions match TRBD1. The junction had 6 bases not matched to a gene; V was cut back by 7 bases and J by 7 bases. Germline loops: CDR1 SQVTM, CDR2 ANQGSEA. This CDR3 spans 12 amino acids. The CDR3 DNA sequence: TGCAGCGCCGGCCGGGACAGTGAAAAACTGTTTTTT. This codes for CSAGRDSEKLFF.

The rearrangement joins TRBV10-3 to TRBJ2-1, with D possibly being TRBD1 or TRBD2 (5 bases each). Trimming took 5 bases from V and 7 from J, leaving 12 bases between them. This CDR3 region has 13 residues. The germline V gene has CDR1 ENHRY and CDR2 SYGVKD. CDR3 sequence (DNA): TGTGCCATCAGTCAGGGAGAGCGAAATGAGCAGTTCTTC. Translating it yields CAISQGERNEQFF.

This clonotype was seen ten or more times. The chain couples TRBV2 to TRBJ1-1; D gene unclear. CDR3 length: 12 amino acids. Germline loops: CDR1 SNHLY, CDR2 FYNNEI. With 5 bases removed from V and 8 bases from J, the gap between germline ends came to 12 bases. CDR3 DNA: TGTGCCAGCAGTCGCCAGGTGGGCGAAGCTTTCTTT. This translates into CASSRQVGEAFF.